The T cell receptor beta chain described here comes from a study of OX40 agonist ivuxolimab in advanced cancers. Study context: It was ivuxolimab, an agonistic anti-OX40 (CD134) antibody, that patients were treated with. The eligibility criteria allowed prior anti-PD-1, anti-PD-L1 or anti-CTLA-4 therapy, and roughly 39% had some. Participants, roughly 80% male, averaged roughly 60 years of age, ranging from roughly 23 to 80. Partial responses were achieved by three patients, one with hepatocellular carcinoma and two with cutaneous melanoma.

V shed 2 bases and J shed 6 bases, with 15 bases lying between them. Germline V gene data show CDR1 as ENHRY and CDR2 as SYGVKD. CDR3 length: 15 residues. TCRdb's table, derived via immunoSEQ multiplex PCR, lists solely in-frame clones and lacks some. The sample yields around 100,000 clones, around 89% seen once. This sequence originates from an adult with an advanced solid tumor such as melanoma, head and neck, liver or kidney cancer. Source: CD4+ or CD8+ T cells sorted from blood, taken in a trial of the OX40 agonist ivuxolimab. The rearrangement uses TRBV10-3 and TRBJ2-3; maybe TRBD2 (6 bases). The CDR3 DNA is TGTGCCATCAGTGAGAATAGCGGAGGAACCGATACGCAGTATTTT. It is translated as CAISENSGGTDTQYF.